These T cell receptor beta chains were read from a single sample in a study of blood T cell repertoires in COVID-19. TCRdb's copy holds only in-frame clones and misses some; the assay was immunoSEQ multiplex PCR. The repertoire holds roughly 60,000 clones, with 78% as singletons. The sample was peripheral blood. The receptor set was obtained from a human donor in a cohort sampled during active COVID-19. Each CDR3 is given with its conserved first and last residue. Each record gives: D gene, V gene, clone size, J gene, CDR3 DNA, CDR3 protein. D genes are given only for firm matches. Rows may omit the clone size; those that give it use once, few, many or a size class.

TRBD2,TRBV24-1,once,TRBJ2-1,TGTGCCACCACCCCCTCCTCCGGGATAGCGGGAGATGGTGAGCAGTTCTTC,CATTPSSGIAGDGEQFF
TRBD2,TRBV5-1,-,TRBJ2-3,TGCGCCAGCAGCCCGGAGGCTAGCGGGAGTGGTAGTACGCAGTATTTT,CASSPEASGSGSTQYF
TRBD2,TRBV7-9,-,TRBJ2-7,TGTGCCAGCAGCCCTCAAGGACTAGCGGACGAGCAGTACTTC,CASSPQGLADEQYF
TRBD1,TRBV4-3,once,TRBJ1-4,TGCGCCAGCAGCCAGACGTGGCTCACAGGGGCGTCTAATGAAAAACTGTTTTTT,CASSQTWLTGASNEKLFF
-,TRBV9,once,TRBJ2-5,TGTGCCAGCAGCGTAGCTGGTACAGGAGTCGAGACCCAGTACTTC,CASSVAGTGVETQYF
-,TRBV28,-,TRBJ1-4,TGTGCCAGCAGGGCTGACCGTACAGGGTTAGCCCGTGAAAAACTGTTTTTT,CASRADRTGLAREKLFF
TRBD1,TRBV30,-,TRBJ2-3,TGTGCCTGGAGTGTAAGGGACAGGGTTGGAGGCACAGATACGCAGTATTTT,CAWSVRDRVGGTDTQYF
-,TRBV2,-,TRBJ1-1,TGTGCCAGCAGTGAAAGGGGACTATCTGAAGCTTTCTTT,CASSERGLSEAFF
TRBD1,TRBV6-6,-,TRBJ1-4,TGTGCCAGCAGTTTTCGACAGGGACAGGCTAATGAAAAACTGTTTTTT,CASSFRQGQANEKLFF
TRBD2,TRBV27,few,TRBJ2-1,TGTGCCAGCAGTTCCCGGACTAGCGGGAGGAGTGCCTACAATGAGCAGTTCTTC,CASSSRTSGRSAYNEQFF
-,TRBV27,-,TRBJ2-3,TGTGCCAGCAGTTTCTCTTTCTCAGATACGCAGTATTTT,CASSFSFSDTQYF
TRBD1,TRBV19,many,TRBJ1-2,TGTGCCAGTAGTCTAAGCGCGGGACAGTTCTATGGCTACACCTTC,CASSLSAGQFYGYTF
-,TRBV5-1,few,TRBJ2-7,TGCGCCAGCAGCTTGGCCACGGGAAAATCCCACGAGCAGTACTTC,CASSLATGKSHEQYF
-,TRBV5-4,-,TRBJ2-7,TGTGCCAGCAGCTTGCCAGGGGGGTACGAGCAGTACTTC,CASSLPGGYEQYF
TRBD2,TRBV10-2,-,TRBJ2-6,TGCGCCAGCAGAGGGACTAGCGGGAGAGGTGGGGCCAACGTCCTGACTTTC,CASRGTSGRGGANVLTF
-,TRBV19,-,TRBJ2-1,TGTGCCAGTAAGGAGAGCGCAAGAGCCTACAATGAGCAGTTCTTC,CASKESARAYNEQFF
TRBD1,TRBV7-3,-,TRBJ1-1,TGTGCCAGCAGCACCACAGGGGGCGTTGGCGCTTTCTTT,CASSTTGGVGAFF
-,TRBV7-6,-,TRBJ2-3,TGTGCCAGCGTAGACTTGCGGGATACGCAGTATTTT,CASVDLRDTQYF
-,TRBV29-1,-,TRBJ2-5,TGCAGCGTTGTCACTAGCCAAGAGACCCAGTACTTC,CSVVTSQETQYF
-,TRBV10-3,-,TRBJ1-2,TGTGCCATCGGAGAGGCTATGAACTATGGCTACACCTTC,CAIGEAMNYGYTF
TRBD1,TRBV9,-,TRBJ2-1,TGTGCCAGCAGCGTAGGGCAGGGGGCCTACAATGAGCAGTTCTTC,CASSVGQGAYNEQFF
-,TRBV20-1,-,TRBJ1-2,TGCAGTGCTAGAGATATCTATGGCTACACCTTC,CSARDIYGYTF
TRBD1,TRBV5-1,-,TRBJ2-1,TGCGCCAGCAGCCCGCACTCCGGGACAGGGACCTACAATGAGCAGTTCTTC,CASSPHSGTGTYNEQFF
TRBD2,TRBV7-9,-,TRBJ2-1,TGTGCCAGCAGCTGGGGGACTAGCGGGAGTCACCAGTTCTTC,CASSWGTSGSHQFF
TRBD1,TRBV19,-,TRBJ1-2,TGTGCCAGTAGTATTGAGGGACAGGCTGGCTACACCTTC,CASSIEGQAGYTF
-,TRBV7-9,-,TRBJ1-1,TGTGCCAGCAGCTCGTTCGGGGGAACAGACACTGAAGCTTTCTTT,CASSSFGGTDTEAFF
TRBD1,TRBV11-3,once,TRBJ2-7,TGTGCCAGCAGCAACCCCGGGACAGGGTACCACGAGCAGTACTTC,CASSNPGTGYHEQYF
TRBD1,TRBV11-3,-,TRBJ1-2,TGTGCCAGCAGCTTCGTAAACAGGGGGCGCTCCTATGGCTACACCTTC,CASSFVNRGRSYGYTF
TRBD1,TRBV28,-,TRBJ1-6,TGTGCCAGCAGTCTGGGACAGGGAGACTCACCCCTCCACTTT,CASSLGQGDSPLHF
TRBD2,TRBV12-3/TRBV12-4,-,TRBJ2-7,TGTGCCAGCAGTTTGGGGGGGGAGCAGTACTTC,CASSLGGEQYF
-,TRBV18,-,TRBJ2-1,TGTGCCAGCTCCACGCCGGGGAATGAGCAGTTCTTC,CASSTPGNEQFF
-,TRBV2,-,TRBJ2-4,TGTGCCAGCATGGGGGGTTGGGGGATGGGCATTCAGTACTTC,CASMGGWGMGIQYF
-,TRBV5-8,-,TRBJ1-5,TGTGCCAGCACGAGAGGGGGGGTTGGTCAGCCCCAGCATTTT,CASTRGGVGQPQHF
-,TRBV10-3,once,TRBJ1-1,TGTGCCATCAGTGAGGGGGGGTCCTTGAACACTGAAGCTTTCTTT,CAISEGGSLNTEAFF
TRBD1,TRBV5-4,-,TRBJ1-1,TGTGCCAGCAGCCCCTCGACAGGGGGCTCCACTGAAGCTTTCTTT,CASSPSTGGSTEAFF
-,TRBV6-5,-,TRBJ2-5,TGTGCCAGCAAAGGACTAAGGCAAGAGACCCAGTACTTC,CASKGLRQETQYF
TRBD1,TRBV10-1,few,TRBJ1-6,TGCGCCAGCAGGAGGACAGGGAATTCACCCCTCCACTTT,CASRRTGNSPLHF
-,TRBV7-9,few,TRBJ2-1,TGTGCCAGCAGACCCGGGACTTACAATGAGCAGTTCTTC,CASRPGTYNEQFF
TRBD2,TRBV19,few,TRBJ2-1,TGTGCCAGTAGTCTCCTCCGGAGTAGCGGGAGAGCTAATGAGCAGTTCTTC,CASSLLRSSGRANEQFF
TRBD1,TRBV27,-,TRBJ2-7,TGTGCCAGCAGTTCACAGGGGGCCCCCTACGAGCAGTACTTC,CASSSQGAPYEQYF
-,TRBV5-6,-,TRBJ2-5,TGTGCCAGCAGCTTGTCGAACGGTGAGACCCAGTACTTC,CASSLSNGETQYF
-,TRBV6-2/TRBV6-3,-,TRBJ1-2,TGTGCCAGCAGTTCTCAGACAGCACGAACCCCCTATGGCTACACCTTC,CASSSQTARTPYGYTF
TRBD2,TRBV5-1,-,TRBJ2-1,TGCGCCAGCAGCTTGGCGGGGACTAGCCGACTCAATGAGCAGTTCTTC,CASSLAGTSRLNEQFF
TRBD2,TRBV28,-,TRBJ2-5,TGTGCCAGCACCATCGGGGGGGAGACCCAGTACTTC,CASTIGGETQYF
-,TRBV6-1,-,TRBJ1-5,TGTGCCAGCAGTGAAGACCGAGGCAATCAGCCCCAGCATTTT,CASSEDRGNQPQHF
-,TRBV5-4,once,TRBJ1-1,TGTGCCAGCAGCTGGTCAGGGGTGAACACTGAAGCTTTCTTT,CASSWSGVNTEAFF
TRBD1,TRBV5-1,-,TRBJ2-1,TGCGCCACCTCGACAGGGGGCCTAGTCAATGAGCAGTTCTTC,CATSTGGLVNEQFF
-,TRBV19,-,TRBJ2-5,TGTGCCAGTAGTATTAGAGTTCGGGAGACCCAGTACTTC,CASSIRVRETQYF
-,TRBV5-1,once,TRBJ2-2,TGCGCCAGCATGACGACAGGTGGTCCCGGGGAGCTGTTTTTT,CASMTTGGPGELFF
-,TRBV6-5,-,TRBJ2-5,TGTGCCAGCAGCGACGAAAGGGGAGAGACCCAGTACTTC,CASSDERGETQYF
TRBD1,TRBV6-6,-,TRBJ2-7,TGTGCCAGCAATTCCAAGGGGGCGATCTACGAGCAGTACTTC,CASNSKGAIYEQYF
TRBD1,TRBV19,-,TRBJ2-7,TGTGCCAGTAGTGGTCCGGGACAGGGGCATAAGCAGTACTTC,CASSGPGQGHKQYF
-,TRBV28,-,TRBJ2-1,TGTGCCAGCAGTTCTCCCAGGACAGACATTGGTGAGCAGTTCTTC,CASSSPRTDIGEQFF
TRBD2,TRBV7-2,medium-sized,TRBJ2-1,TGTGCCAGCAGCCCGGCGGGGGGGAATGAGCAGTTCTTC,CASSPAGGNEQFF